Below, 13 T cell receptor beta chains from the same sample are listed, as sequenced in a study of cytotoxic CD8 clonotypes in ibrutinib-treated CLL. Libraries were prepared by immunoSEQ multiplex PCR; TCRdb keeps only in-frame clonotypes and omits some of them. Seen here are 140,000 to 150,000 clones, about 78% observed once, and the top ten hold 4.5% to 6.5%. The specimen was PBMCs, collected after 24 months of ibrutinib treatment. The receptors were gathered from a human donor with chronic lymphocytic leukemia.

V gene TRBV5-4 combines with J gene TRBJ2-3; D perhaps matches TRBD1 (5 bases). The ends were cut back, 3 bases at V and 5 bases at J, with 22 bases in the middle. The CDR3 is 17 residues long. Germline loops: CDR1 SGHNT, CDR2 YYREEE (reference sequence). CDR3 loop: CASSSPMQGRAIDTQYF. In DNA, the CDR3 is TGTGCCAGCAGCTCGCCAATGCAGGGCAGGGCAATAGATACGCAGTATTTT.

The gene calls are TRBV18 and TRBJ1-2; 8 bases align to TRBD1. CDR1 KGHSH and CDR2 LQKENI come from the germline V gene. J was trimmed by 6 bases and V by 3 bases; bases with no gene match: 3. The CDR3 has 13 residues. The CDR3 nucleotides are TGTGCCAGCTCACCGCAGGGGGCCCATGGCTACACCTTC. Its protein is CASSPQGAHGYTF.

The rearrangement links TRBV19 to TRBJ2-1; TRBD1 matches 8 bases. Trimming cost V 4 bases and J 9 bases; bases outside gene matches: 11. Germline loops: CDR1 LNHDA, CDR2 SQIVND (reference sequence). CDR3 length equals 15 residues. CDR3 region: CASSTTRTGSFEQFF. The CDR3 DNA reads TGTGCCAGTAGTACCACCCGGACAGGGAGCTTTGAGCAGTTCTTC.

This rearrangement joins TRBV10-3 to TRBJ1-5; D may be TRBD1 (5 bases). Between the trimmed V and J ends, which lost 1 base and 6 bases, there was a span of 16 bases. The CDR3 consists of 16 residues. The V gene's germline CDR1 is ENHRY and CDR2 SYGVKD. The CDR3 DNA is TGTGCCATCAGTGAGTGGGGCCCCCTCGGAGGTCAGCCCCAGCATTTT. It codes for CAISEWGPLGGQPQHF.

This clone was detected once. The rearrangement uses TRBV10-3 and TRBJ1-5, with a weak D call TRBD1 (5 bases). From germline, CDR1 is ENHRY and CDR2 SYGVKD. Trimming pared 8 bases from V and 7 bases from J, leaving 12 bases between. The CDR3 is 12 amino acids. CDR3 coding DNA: TGTGCCATCGGCCCGGGGGACCAGCCCCAGCATTTT. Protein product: CAIGPGDQPQHF.

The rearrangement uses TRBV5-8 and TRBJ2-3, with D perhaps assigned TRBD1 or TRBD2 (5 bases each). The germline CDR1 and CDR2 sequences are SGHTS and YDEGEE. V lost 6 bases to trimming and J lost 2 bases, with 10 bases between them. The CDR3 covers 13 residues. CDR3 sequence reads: CASNPGPTDTQYF. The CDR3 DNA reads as TGTGCCAGCAATCCGGGGCCCACAGATACGCAGTATTTT. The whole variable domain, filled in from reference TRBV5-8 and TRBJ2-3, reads EAGVTQSPTHLIKTRGQQATLRCSPISGHTSVYWYQQALGLGLQFLLWYDEGEERNRGNFPPRFSGRQFPNYSSELNVNALELEDSALYLCASNPGPTDTQYFGPGTRLTVL.

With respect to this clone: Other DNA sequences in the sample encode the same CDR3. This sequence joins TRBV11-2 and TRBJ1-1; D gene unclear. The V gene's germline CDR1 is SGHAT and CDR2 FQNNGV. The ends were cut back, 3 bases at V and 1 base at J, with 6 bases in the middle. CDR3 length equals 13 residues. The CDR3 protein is CASSFTGNTEAFF. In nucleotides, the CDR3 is TGTGCCAGCAGCTTTACGGGGAACACTGAAGCTTTCTTT.

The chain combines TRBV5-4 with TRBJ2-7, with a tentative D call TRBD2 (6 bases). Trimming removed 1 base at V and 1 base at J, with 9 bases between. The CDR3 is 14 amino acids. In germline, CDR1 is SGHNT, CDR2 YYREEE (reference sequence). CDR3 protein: CASSLSGGSYEQYF. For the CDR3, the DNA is TGTGCCAGCAGCTTGTCCGGGGGTTCCTACGAGCAGTACTTC.

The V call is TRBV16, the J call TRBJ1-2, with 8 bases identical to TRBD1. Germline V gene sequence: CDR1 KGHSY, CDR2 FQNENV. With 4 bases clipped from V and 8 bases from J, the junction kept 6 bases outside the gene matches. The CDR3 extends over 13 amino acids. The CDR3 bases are TGTGCCAGCAGCCCGGACAGGGTGCGGGGCTACACCTTC. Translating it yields CASSPDRVRGYTF.

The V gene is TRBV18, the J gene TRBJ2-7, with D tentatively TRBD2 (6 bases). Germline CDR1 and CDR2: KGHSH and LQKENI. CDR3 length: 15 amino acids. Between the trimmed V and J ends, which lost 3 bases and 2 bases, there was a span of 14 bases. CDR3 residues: CASSPPSEPPYEQYF. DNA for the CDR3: TGTGCCAGCTCACCCCCTAGCGAGCCCCCCTACGAGCAGTACTTC.

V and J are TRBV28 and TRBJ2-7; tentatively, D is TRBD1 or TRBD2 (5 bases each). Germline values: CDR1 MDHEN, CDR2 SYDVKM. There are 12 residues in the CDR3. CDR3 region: CASSSGRTTGTV. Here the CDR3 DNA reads TGTGCCAGCAGTTCGGGACGGACGACTGGCACTGTC.

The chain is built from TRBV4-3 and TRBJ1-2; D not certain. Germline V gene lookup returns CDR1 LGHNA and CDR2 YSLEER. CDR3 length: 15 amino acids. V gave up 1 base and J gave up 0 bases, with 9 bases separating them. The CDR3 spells CASSQVGAPNYGYTF. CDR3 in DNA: TGCGCCAGCAGCCAAGTGGGCGCTCCTAACTATGGCTACACCTTC.

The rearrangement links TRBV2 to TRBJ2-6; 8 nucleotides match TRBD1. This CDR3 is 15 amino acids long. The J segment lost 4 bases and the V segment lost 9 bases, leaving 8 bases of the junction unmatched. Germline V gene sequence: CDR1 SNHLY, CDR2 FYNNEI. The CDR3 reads CARGQGAAGANVLTF. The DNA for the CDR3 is TGTGCCAGAGGCCAGGGGGCTGCCGGGGCCAACGTCCTGACTTTC.